This entry concerns a single T cell receptor beta chain. Germline trimming cut 3 bases from V and 3 bases from J; bases unmatched to any gene: 10. The CDR3 is made up of 16 amino acids. Per germline, CDR1 DFQATT and CDR2 SNEGSKA (reference sequence). A second 7 to 11 cycle PCR used barcoded and J-beta primers. TCRdb independently ran MiXCR on the 5' RACE reads; one entry per CDR3 protein. The table lists 1,100,000 or so distinct CDR3 sequences, over 35% of them singletons. These data are taken from a study of blood T cells in healthy people across ages. The clonotype was recovered from a woman aged 55-70 years in good health. V gene TRBV20-1 combines with J gene TRBJ2-1; TRBD2 aligns across 8 bases. Sample: blood. The CDR3 spells CSASNGRAEGYNEQFF. CDR3 sequence (DNA): TGCAGTGCTAGTAACGGGAGGGCCGAGGGCTACAATGAGCAGTTCTTC.